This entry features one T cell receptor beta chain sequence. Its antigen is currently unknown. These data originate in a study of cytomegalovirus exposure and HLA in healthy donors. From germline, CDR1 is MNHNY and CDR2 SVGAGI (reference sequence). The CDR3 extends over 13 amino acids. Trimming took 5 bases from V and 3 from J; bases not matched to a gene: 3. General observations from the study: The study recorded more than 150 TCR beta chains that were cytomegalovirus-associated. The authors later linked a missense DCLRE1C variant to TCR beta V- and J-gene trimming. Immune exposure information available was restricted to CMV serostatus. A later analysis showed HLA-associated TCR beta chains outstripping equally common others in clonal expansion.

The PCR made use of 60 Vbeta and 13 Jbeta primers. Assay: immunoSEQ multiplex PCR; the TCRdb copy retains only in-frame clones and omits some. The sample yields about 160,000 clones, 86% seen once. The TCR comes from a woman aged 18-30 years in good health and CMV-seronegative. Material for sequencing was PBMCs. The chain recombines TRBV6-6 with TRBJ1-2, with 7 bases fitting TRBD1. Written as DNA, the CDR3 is TGTGCCAGCAGTGGACAGGCCCACTATGGCTACACCTTC. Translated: CASSGQAHYGYTF.